These 12 T cell receptor beta chains were sequenced from one sample in a study of blood T cells in healthy people across ages. A sample-barcoded 5' primer and a J-beta primer mix were used in a second PCR of roughly 6 to 11 cycles. TCRdb re-called the 5' RACE reads through MiXCR, storing one row per CDR3 protein. The table records roughly 800,000 distinct CDR3 sequences, about 25% of them present only once. In addition, the sample was reused for a study of T cells of mothers and their children.

Sequencing was done on a sample of blood. The source is a boy between 5 and 17 years old in good health.

This clonotype turned up a few times. The J gene is TRBJ2-5, the V gene TRBV7-9; 9 bases align to TRBD2. The DNA end is more similar to TRBJ2-1, so the J call may be wrong. The CDR3 is 16 amino acids. The germline CDR1 and CDR2 sequences are SEHNR and FQNEAQ (reference sequence). The CDR3 protein is CASSLALGLALDEQFF. For the CDR3, the DNA is TGTGCCAGCAGCTTAGCGCTGGGACTAGCCTTAGATGAGCAGTTCTTC.

The chain couples TRBV5-1 to TRBJ2-5; D may be TRBD1 (6 bases). V gave up 9 bases and J gave up 1 base, with 19 bases separating them. The CDR3 is 15 residues long. CDR1 and CDR2 from the germline V gene are SGHRS and YFSETQ. DNA of the CDR3: TGCGCCACCGGGTTTGGACAGTCCCTCCAAGAGACCCAGTACTTC. Protein sequence: CATGFGQSLQETQYF.

The rearrangement joins TRBV27 to TRBJ1-2, with TRBD1 matching 9 bases. Per the germline V gene, CDR1 is MNHEY and CDR2 is SMNVEV (reference sequence). V shed 1 base and J 8 bases; nucleotides not matched to a gene: 2. The CDR3 is 13 amino acids. CDR3 nucleotides: TGTGCCAGCAGTTTATTAGGACAGGGGGGCTACACCTTC. Protein sequence: CASSLLGQGGYTF.

The rearrangement joins TRBV25-1 to TRBJ2-5; 9 bases align to TRBD1. This CDR3 has 18 residues. After removal of 0 bases from V and 3 bases from J, the junction contained 11 bases not matched to a gene. Germline-derived CDR1 and CDR2 are MGHDK and SYGVNS. The CDR3 DNA reads TGTGCCAGCAGTGAATATTTTCGGGGGACAGGGAAAGAAGAGACCCAGTACTTC. It codes for CASSEYFRGTGKEETQYF.

This clonotype was found a few times. The chain carries TRBV4-1 and TRBJ2-1; TRBD2 aligns across 8 bases. CDR3 length equals 16 residues. The germline V gene encodes CDR1 MGHRA and CDR2 YSYEKL. The V segment lost 6 bases and the J segment 8 bases; nucleotides outside the gene matches: 15. CDR3 region: CASSSLGTRRADEQFF. DNA of the CDR3: TGCGCCAGCAGTTCGTTGGGGACTAGGAGGGCCGATGAGCAGTTCTTC.

The V gene is TRBV28, the J gene TRBJ2-7; no definite D call. The CDR3 spans 12 residues. Germline V gene data show CDR1 as MDHEN and CDR2 as SYDVKM. V was pared by 6 bases and J by 0 bases, with 6 bases between. The CDR3: CASRGISYEQYF. CDR3 bases: TGTGCCAGCAGGGGGATCTCCTACGAGCAGTACTTC.

J is TRBJ2-7 and V is TRBV20-1; TRBD1 matches at 10 bases. The CDR3 runs 17 residues. The germline CDR1 and CDR2 sequences are DFQATT and SNEGSKA (reference sequence). V lost 1 base, J lost 7 bases, and 16 bases stayed unmatched. CDR3 bases: TGCAGTGCTAGAGTGGGGGCCCGACAGGGGGCAGCGTATGAGCAGTACTTC. It codes for CSARVGARQGAAYEQYF.

This clonotype was observed a few times. The chain carries TRBV4-2 and TRBJ2-4; D is possibly TRBD1 (7 bases). Germline lookup yields CDR1 LGHNA and CDR2 YNFKEQ. Deletions cut 1 base from V and 1 base from J, with 14 bases between. The CDR3 spans 17 residues. The CDR3 bases are TGTGCCAGCAGCCAAGTAGGAGGGACAGCCGCCAAAAACATTCAGTACTTC. It encodes CASSQVGGTAAKNIQYF.

Of note for this clonotype: An end of the junction does not agree with germline; a read error may underlie this. The chain combines TRBV7-2 with TRBJ2-3; D may be TRBD2 (5 bases). CDR3 size: 14 residues. Germline lookup yields CDR1 SGHTA and CDR2 FQGNSA. CDR3 sequence: CAGSLGRGTDTQYF. Here the CDR3 DNA reads TGTGCCGGCAGCTTAGGGCGGGGCACAGATACGCAGTATTTT.

This clonotype was seen more than once but under ten times. The chain recombines TRBV7-2 with TRBJ1-1, with unresolved D. The V gene's germline CDR1 is SGHTA and CDR2 FQGNSA. The CDR3 is 14 amino acids. Deletions cut 5 bases from V and 1 base from J, with 11 bases between. The CDR3 DNA reads as TGTGCCAGCAGCATCTCGGAGGGGAACACTGAAGCTTTCTTT. Translation: CASSISEGNTEAFF.

The table lists this clonotype with a few counts. The chain carries TRBV20-1 and TRBJ2-7; TRBD2 aligns across 13 bases. The CDR3 runs to 18 residues. Per the germline V gene, CDR1 is DFQATT and CDR2 is SNEGSKA (reference sequence). Trimming removed 6 bases from V and 0 bases from J; junction bases left unmatched: 14. This chain's CDR3 is CSATRLAGGLGPSYEQYF. Here the CDR3 DNA reads TGCAGTGCAACCCGACTAGCGGGAGGCCTTGGCCCCTCCTACGAGCAGTACTTC.

A remark on this clonotype: The junction differs from germline at one of its ends, possibly a read error. The rearrangement links TRBV20-1 to TRBJ1-1, with TRBD1 matching 10 bases. CDR3 length: 14 amino acids. Germline CDR1 is DFQATT and CDR2 is SNEGSKA (reference sequence). CDR3: CSARQGALNTEAFF. CDR3 coding DNA: TGCAGCGCTAGACAGGGGGCTTTGAACACTGAAGCTTTCTTT.